The 24 T cell receptor beta chains below were found in one sample sequenced in a study of technical replicates of blood from a handful of donors. The repertoire was sequenced with immunoSEQ multiplex PCR; TCRdb's copy has only in-frame clones and lacks some. In the table there are 90,000 to 100,000 clones, 85% to 95% of which are singletons. Sequenced input: T cells isolated from PBMCs. The source of these receptors is a human donor in good health.

This clone has a handful of counts. V and J are TRBV2 and TRBJ1-1, with 7 bases matching TRBD1. With 7 bases clipped from V and 5 bases from J, the junction kept 10 bases outside the gene matches. Germline-derived CDR1 and CDR2 are SNHLY and FYNNEI. The CDR3 consists of 14 residues. This CDR3 is CASTVTGWDTEAFF. CDR3 bases: TGTGCCAGCACCGTGACAGGGTGGGATACTGAAGCTTTCTTT.

This chain links TRBV6-5 with TRBJ1-5, with a tentative D call TRBD1 (5 bases). Trimming left V 6 bases short and J 5 bases short, with 11 bases between. Germline assignment: CDR1 MNHEY and CDR2 SVGAGI. This CDR3 is 13 amino acids long. The chain's CDR3 is CASSGGWDQPQHF. In DNA form, the CDR3 reads TGTGCCAGCAGCGGGGGGTGGGATCAGCCCCAGCATTTT.

The CDR3 coding sequence is TGTGCCAGCAGTCCGACAGGTCCGGATGGCTACACCTTC. Protein product: CASSPTGPDGYTF. The chain uses TRBV6-6 and TRBJ1-2; D may be TRBD1 (6 bases). In germline, CDR1 is MNHNY, CDR2 SVGAGI (reference sequence). The CDR3 contains 13 residues. Trimming pared 5 bases from V and 6 bases from J, leaving 13 bases between.

The table lists this clone with a count of one. The chain joins TRBV5-1 to TRBJ2-1; possible D gene TRBD2, 6 bases. Per germline, CDR1 SGHRS and CDR2 YFSETQ. The CDR3 has 15 residues. V was cut by 0 bases and J by 7 bases, with 14 bases left in between. The DNA for the CDR3 is TGCGCCAGCAGCTTGGAAGGGCCGGGGGTAAATGAGCAGTTCTTC. The encoded protein is CASSLEGPGVNEQFF.

The chain uses TRBV13 and TRBJ2-7; tentative D call: TRBD1 (5 bases). Between the trimmed V and J ends, which lost 0 bases and 2 bases, there was a span of 8 bases. Germline lookup yields CDR1 PRHDT and CDR2 FYEKMQ (reference sequence). There are 14 residues in the CDR3. The CDR3 reads CASSLGRAAYEQYF. DNA of the CDR3: TGTGCCAGCAGCTTAGGCAGGGCGGCCTACGAGCAGTACTTC.

The chain carries TRBV5-4 and TRBJ1-2; 11 nucleotides match TRBD1. CDR1 and CDR2 from the germline V gene are SGHNT and YYREEE (reference sequence). The CDR3 is 16 residues long. V gave up 1 base and J gave up 7 bases; unmatched junction bases: 9. The CDR3 bases are TGTGCCAGCAGCTTGAGGGTTGGACAGGGGGCGCGTGGCTACACCTTC. Amino acids: CASSLRVGQGARGYTF.

This sequence joins TRBV20-1 and TRBJ2-7, with a possible D match to TRBD1 (6 bases). The CDR3 covers 11 residues. CDR1 is DFQATT and CDR2 is SNEGSKA in the germline V gene (reference sequence). CDR3 protein: CSRDIIYEQYF. The CDR3 DNA follows: TGCAGCCGGGACATAATTTACGAGCAGTACTTC.

This clone has a single count. CDR3: CAIRAETGIVRYTF. The CDR3 bases are TGTGCCATCAGGGCTGAAACAGGGATCGTGCGCTACACCTTC. The J gene is TRBJ1-2, the V gene TRBV10-3, with D perhaps TRBD1 (6 bases). This CDR3 contains 14 residues. CDR1 ENHRY and CDR2 SYGVKD come from the germline V gene. V dropped 6 bases and J dropped 9 bases, with 20 bases sitting between them.

This sequence joins TRBV4-2 and TRBJ2-1; 13 bases are shared with TRBD2. The CDR3 spans 17 residues. Germline V gives CDR1 LGHNA, CDR2 YNFKEQ. After removal of 4 bases from V and 2 bases from J, the junction contained 5 bases not matched to a gene. CDR3 region: CASSLGTSGNPYNEQFF. Here the CDR3 DNA reads TGTGCCAGCAGCCTCGGGACTAGCGGGAATCCCTACAATGAGCAGTTCTTC.

The chain carries TRBV6-1 and TRBJ2-5; TRBD1 matches at 7 bases. The germline gives CDR1 MNHNS, CDR2 SASEGT. This CDR3 has 13 amino acids. With V trimmed by 8 bases and J by 0 bases, 3 bases remained unmatched. CDR3: CASGQVYQETQYF. The CDR3 DNA is TGTGCCAGCGGACAGGTGTACCAAGAGACCCAGTACTTC.

The chain recombines TRBV21-1 with TRBJ2-1; the table names TRBD1, a call not compared with the DNA. TRBV21-1 corresponds to a pseudogene. This CDR3 spans 15 amino acids. Here the CDR3 reads CARWLGQGSRNEQFF. The CDR3 DNA reads as TGTGCCAGATGGTTGGGGCAGGGTAGTAGAAATGAGCAGTTCTTC.

This chain links TRBV19 with TRBJ2-7, with TRBD2 identical over 8 bases. The V segment lost 3 bases and the J segment 6 bases; nucleotides outside the gene matches: 10. Looked up from germline, CDR1 is LNHDA and CDR2 is SQIVND (reference sequence). This CDR3 contains 15 residues. CDR3: CASSMRKAGEGEQYF. In DNA form, the CDR3 reads TGTGCCAGTAGTATGCGGAAAGCGGGAGAAGGCGAGCAGTACTTC.

This chain joins TRBV19 and TRBJ1-5; D perhaps matches TRBD1 (5 bases). Between the trimmed V and J ends, which lost 6 bases and 3 bases, there was a span of 12 bases. Germline V gene sequence: CDR1 LNHDA, CDR2 SQIVND (reference sequence). CDR3 size: 14 residues. DNA for the CDR3: TGTGCCAGTAGGGAACAGGCGTCCAATCAGCCCCAGCATTTT. Encoded protein: CASREQASNQPQHF.

J is TRBJ2-1 and V is TRBV7-3, with 7 bases lining up with TRBD2. V lost 8 bases, J lost 0 bases, and 7 bases stayed unmatched. This CDR3 is built from 15 residues. Per the germline V gene, CDR1 is SGHTA and CDR2 is FQGTGA. Written as DNA, the CDR3 is TGTGCCAGCGGGTCCCCGGGGGGCTCCTACAATGAGCAGTTCTTC. Its translation is CASGSPGGSYNEQFF.

This CDR3 is CASSKTVLRGTNEKLFF. The CDR3, as DNA: TGTGCCAGTAGTAAGACAGTTCTCCGGGGGACTAATGAAAAACTGTTTTTT. The gene calls are TRBV19 and TRBJ1-4; a possible D gene is TRBD1 (5 bases). This CDR3 region has 17 residues. From germline, CDR1 is LNHDA and CDR2 SQIVND (reference sequence). With 4 bases removed from V and 2 bases from J, the gap between germline ends came to 17 bases.

This chain uses TRBV19 with TRBJ2-1; perhaps TRBD2 as D (6 bases). CDR1 and CDR2 (germline): LNHDA, SQIVND (reference sequence). Trimming removed 5 bases from V and 7 bases from J, with 12 bases in between. This CDR3 comprises 13 residues. CDR3 bases: TGTGCCAGTAGTTGGAAGGAGGGGAATGAGCAGTTCTTC. Its protein product is CASSWKEGNEQFF.

This chain connects TRBV6-5 to TRBJ1-1; possibly TRBD1 for D (6 bases). The CDR3 is made up of 12 amino acids. In germline, CDR1 is MNHEY, CDR2 SVGAGI. Trimming cost V 5 bases and J 4 bases, with 8 bases left between them. The DNA for the CDR3 is TGTGCCAGCAGTCAGGGGTTCACTGAAGCTTTCTTT. Translation: CASSQGFTEAFF.

This chain links TRBV21-1 with TRBJ2-1; the D call of TRBD2 is as the table states it, not checked on the DNA. TRBV21-1 is a pseudogene segment. The CDR3 length is 16 residues. CDR3 amino acids: CASNITAGRAYNEQFF. CDR3 DNA: TGTGCCAGCAACATTACGGCCGGGAGGGCCTACAATGAGCAGTTCTTC.

The gene calls are TRBV12-2 and TRBJ2-7; TRBD1, the table's D call, was not compared with the DNA. TRBV12-2 is listed as a pseudogene. The CDR3 runs 13 residues. In DNA, the CDR3 is TGTGCAAGTCGCTTAATGGGGGCAAGCGAGCAGTACTTC. This codes for CASRLMGASEQYF.

V is TRBV6-4 and J is TRBJ1-2; D gene ambiguous. The CDR3 is made up of 17 amino acids. V dropped 8 bases and J dropped 0 bases, with 22 bases sitting between them. Germline CDR1 MRHNA, CDR2 SNTAGT. The CDR3, as DNA: TGTGCCAGCCACTCGCGCCCGGGTCCCACAACTAACTATGGCTACACCTTC. Its translation: CASHSRPGPTTNYGYTF.

The rearrangement joins TRBV13 to TRBJ1-3; 10 bases line up with TRBD1. The CDR3 contains 14 residues. Unmatched junction bases numbered 2, after V lost 4 bases and J lost 5 bases. CDR1 and CDR2 from the germline V gene are PRHDT and FYEKMQ (reference sequence). The CDR3 sequence is CASSSTGGRNTIYF. Written as DNA, the CDR3 is TGTGCCAGCAGCTCGACAGGGGGCAGAAACACCATATATTTT.

The chain has TRBV7-3 and TRBJ2-1, with a possible D match to TRBD2 (6 bases). This CDR3 region has 16 residues. Germline V gives CDR1 SGHTA, CDR2 FQGTGA. The ends were cut back, 2 bases at V and 0 bases at J, with 11 bases in the middle. In DNA form, the CDR3 reads TGTGCCAGCAGCTTAGGCGGGGTATTCTCCTACAATGAGCAGTTCTTC. As protein: CASSLGGVFSYNEQFF.

The chain has TRBV6-1 and TRBJ2-4; the match to TRBD1 covers 7 bases. The V and J ends lost 1 base and 0 bases, in that order; junction bases with no gene match: 15. The CDR3 sequence is 20 residues long. Germline lookup yields CDR1 MNHNS and CDR2 SASEGT. CDR3 in DNA: TGTGCCAGCAGTGAAGTTGCCCGACAGGGTCTCTCCTTAGCCAAAAACATTCAGTACTTC. Translation gives CASSEVARQGLSLAKNIQYF.

The chain uses TRBV6-4 and TRBJ2-1; 8 positions match TRBD2. The CDR3 sequence is 16 residues long. CDR1 MRHNA and CDR2 SNTAGT come from the germline V gene. The junction had 5 bases not matched to a gene; V was cut back by 0 bases and J by 4 bases. CDR3: CASSDSPGGPYNEQFF. As DNA, the CDR3 is TGTGCCAGCAGTGACTCCCCGGGAGGGCCGTACAATGAGCAGTTCTTC.